The T cell receptor beta chain described here comes from a study of blood T cell repertoires in COVID-19. Sequenced by immunoSEQ multiplex PCR; TCRdb stores in-frame clones only, minus some. Of 390,000 or so clones detected, roughly nine tenths appear once; the ten largest clones hold approximately 3%. The CDR3 is 12 residues long. Germline assignment: CDR1 SGDLS and CDR2 YYNGEE. V was cut by 0 bases and J by 4 bases, with 4 bases left in between. V gene TRBV9 combines with J gene TRBJ1-1, with no clear D. The receptor was isolated from a woman aged 30 to 39 with COVID-19, enrolled during active disease. The sequencing sample was made of peripheral blood. CDR3 DNA: TGTGCCAGCAGCGTAGACGGCACTGAAGCTTTCTTT. This translates into CASSVDGTEAFF.